The 21 T cell receptor beta chains reported below all come from one sample, sequenced in a study of regulatory T cells in long-lasting Graves disease. Time point denoted: persistent/refractory GD, antithyroid drugs over 5 years with positive TRAb. Extracted PBMC RNA gave rise to the TCR library. Investigators prepared the TCR beta libraries by applying iRepertoire HTBI primers and Arm-PCR of CDR3 regions. TCRdb re-called the multiplex PCR reads with MiXCR, one entry per CDR3 protein. Here the sample spans fewer than 400,000 distinct CDR3 sequences, around 21% being singletons. The source material was peripheral blood mononuclear cells (PBMCs), sampled when the disease was refractory, from a patient treated with antithyroid drugs. All receptors come from a female donor with Graves disease.

This clonotype was seen a handful of times. V and J are TRBV10-3 and TRBJ2-2, with D possibly called TRBD1 or TRBD2 (5 bases each). CDR3 size: 13 residues. Trimming stripped 6 bases from V and 7 bases from J, with 12 bases between. Germline CDR1 and CDR2: ENHRY and SYGVKD. CDR3 region: CAISLGGDGELFF. Written as DNA, the CDR3 is TGTGCCATCAGCCTTGGGGGTGACGGGGAGCTGTTTTTT.

In the case of this clonotype: Mismatch with germline at one junction end may stem from a read error. This chain links TRBV20-1 with TRBJ2-5; unclear D gene. Germline CDR1 DFQATT, CDR2 SNEGSKA (reference sequence). The CDR3 runs 10 residues. CDR3 amino acids: CSDRRETQYF. The CDR3 coding sequence is TGCAGTGATAGACGGGAGACCCAGTACTTC.

Ten or more counts support this clonotype. This chain joins TRBV27 and TRBJ2-6; D gene uncertain. V shed 6 bases and J shed 0 bases, with 9 bases lying between them. This CDR3 spans 15 amino acids. The germline CDR1 and CDR2 sequences are MNHEY and SMNVEV (reference sequence). CDR3 in amino acids: CASRKGNSGANVLTF. The CDR3 DNA follows: TGTGCCAGCAGAAAGGGTAACTCTGGGGCCAACGTCCTGACTTTC.

This clonotype was detected a few times. The V gene is TRBV7-2, the J gene TRBJ2-7; D call uncertain. The CDR3 runs 15 residues. V was cut by 0 bases and J by 2 bases, with 11 bases left in between. CDR1 is SGHTA, CDR2 FQGNSA, per germline. CDR3 sequence reads: CASSLAQGATYEQYF. The CDR3 nucleotides are TGTGCCAGCAGCTTAGCCCAAGGAGCCACCTACGAGCAGTACTTC.

This clonotype was seen more than once but under ten times. This may arise from a read error, as a much more abundant clone is one base away. The chain uses TRBV2 and TRBJ1-6; D is uncertain. The CDR3 has 13 residues. From germline, CDR1 is SNHLY and CDR2 FYNNEI. The CDR3 DNA follows: TGTGCCAGCAGTCCAGAAAAGAATTCACCCCTCCGCTTT. This gives the protein CASSPEKNSPLRF.

The chain is built from TRBV5-1 and TRBJ2-2; 8 nucleotides align to TRBD2. The CDR3 runs 16 residues. Germline V gives CDR1 SGHRS, CDR2 YFSETQ. V was clipped by 4 bases and J by 6 bases; unmatched bases: 11. CDR3 sequence: CASSAISGSMAGELFF. CDR3 DNA: TGCGCCAGCAGCGCAATCAGCGGGAGTATGGCCGGGGAGCTGTTTTTT.

The CDR3 DNA reads as TGCGCCAGCAGCCAAGAAGGGACTAGCGACTCTGGGGCCAACGTCCTGACTTTC. Translating gives CASSQEGTSDSGANVLTF. This chain links TRBV4-1 with TRBJ2-6; TRBD2 matches at 10 bases. Germline assignment: CDR1 MGHRA and CDR2 YSYEKL. The CDR3 loop spans 18 amino acids. V shed 0 bases, J shed 0 bases, and the junction held 2 bases outside the gene matches.

This clonotype was seen many times. The chain carries TRBV28 and TRBJ2-1, with 7 positions matching TRBD2. Germline V lookup: CDR1 MDHEN, CDR2 SYDVKM. The CDR3 totals 16 residues. The ends lost 6 bases at V and 5 bases at J; junction bases unmatched: 13. CDR3 sequence: CASSGGWGARDNEQFF. The CDR3, as DNA: TGTGCCAGCAGCGGGGGGTGGGGAGCACGGGACAATGAGCAGTTCTTC.

The V and J genes are TRBV12-3 or TRBV12-4 and TRBJ2-7; a possible D gene is TRBD1 (6 bases). This CDR3 contains 12 residues. The germline V and J ends were trimmed by 5 bases and 6 bases, with 11 bases remaining between them. The CDR3 DNA follows: TGTGCCAGCAGTCCTTCAGGGGCCGAGCAGTACTTC. This encodes CASSPSGAEQYF.

This rearrangement joins TRBV19 to TRBJ1-5, with 10 bases identical to TRBD1. CDR1 and CDR2 from the germline V gene are LNHDA and SQIVND (reference sequence). This CDR3 is built from 17 residues. With 2 bases clipped from V and 3 bases from J, the junction kept 7 bases outside the gene matches. The CDR3 protein is CASSIPRDRGDNQPQHF. The DNA of the CDR3 is TGTGCCAGTAGTATACCCCGGGACAGGGGCGACAATCAGCCCCAGCATTTT.

This clonotype was seen repeatedly, ten times or more. The chain has TRBV5-5 and TRBJ1-1; no clear D gene. From germline, CDR1 is SGHKS and CDR2 YYEKEE (reference sequence). The V end was cut by 0 bases, the J end by 3 bases, with 6 bases between. The CDR3 spans 13 residues. CDR3 amino acids: CASSLVTDTEAFF. The DNA for the CDR3 is TGTGCCAGCAGCTTGGTGACCGACACTGAAGCTTTCTTT. The entire variable domain, with the rest obtained from reference TRBV5-5 and TRBJ1-1, is as follows: DAGVTQSPTHLIKTRGQQVTLRCSPISGHKSVSWYQQVLGQGPQFIFQYYEKEERGRGNFPDRFSARQFPNYSSELNVNALLLGDSALYLCASSLVTDTEAFFGQGTRLTVV.

This clonotype was counted at least ten times. V usage is TRBV20-1 and J usage is TRBJ1-5, with D perhaps TRBD1 (5 bases). Between the trimmed V and J ends, which lost 5 bases and 0 bases, there was a span of 11 bases. The CDR3 length is 14 residues. The germline gives CDR1 DFQATT, CDR2 SNEGSKA (reference sequence). This chain's CDR3 is CSARGDLSNQPQHF. DNA of the CDR3: TGCAGTGCTCGGGGGGATCTTAGCAATCAGCCCCAGCATTTT.

In this sample, this clonotype turned up a few times. The V and J genes are TRBV27 and TRBJ1-3; TRBD1 aligns across 9 bases. Looked up from germline, CDR1 is MNHEY and CDR2 is SMNVEV (reference sequence). The V gene end was trimmed by 8 bases and the J gene end by 4 bases; junction bases not matched to a gene: 9. CDR3 length equals 15 residues. CDR3 loop: CASSRGQGSGNTIYF. CDR3 DNA sequence: TGTGCCAGCTCTCGGGGACAGGGATCCGGAAACACCATATATTTT.

The genes are TRBV11-2 and TRBJ2-2, with D maybe TRBD1 (6 bases). Germline CDR1 SGHAT, CDR2 FQNNGV. Trimming took off 9 bases at V and 2 bases at J, with 13 bases between the two ends. The CDR3 has 14 residues. Here the CDR3 DNA reads TGTGCCAGTAGACAGGACCCAAACACCGGGGAGCTGTTTTTT. This translates into CASRQDPNTGELFF.

The V gene is TRBV29-1, the J gene TRBJ2-7, with D perhaps matching TRBD1 or TRBD2 (5 bases each). This CDR3 is built from 13 residues. Germline CDR1 is SQVTM and CDR2 is ANQGSEA. The V gene lost 6 bases and the J gene lost 5 bases, with 17 bases spanning the gap. For the CDR3, the DNA is TGCAGCGTGAACCGGGACCGGCCCGACGAGCAGTACTTC. Protein product: CSVNRDRPDEQYF.

This clonotype was observed many times. V usage is TRBV7-9 and J usage is TRBJ1-1; possible D gene TRBD1, 5 bases. Per the germline V gene, CDR1 is SEHNR and CDR2 is FQNEAQ (reference sequence). V lost 1 base, J lost 0 bases, and 9 bases lay in between. CDR3 length: 15 residues. The CDR3 sequence: CASSLGQIMNTEAFF. CDR3 DNA: TGTGCCAGCAGCTTAGGACAGATCATGAACACTGAAGCTTTCTTT.

This clonotype was seen a few times. The CDR3 sequence is CASSPSPATYGYTF. CDR3 in DNA: TGTGCCAGTAGTCCGAGCCCCGCAACTTATGGCTACACCTTC. This chain links TRBV19 with TRBJ1-2; unclear D gene. The CDR3 is made up of 14 amino acids. The germline CDR1 and CDR2 sequences are LNHDA and SQIVND (reference sequence). With 5 bases removed from V and 5 bases from J, the gap between germline ends came to 15 bases.

This clonotype was observed a handful of times. This chain links TRBV28 with TRBJ1-3, with 7 bases fitting TRBD1. CDR1 and CDR2 from the germline V gene are MDHEN and SYDVKM. Trimming cost V 6 bases and J 3 bases; bases outside gene matches: 8. The CDR3 is made up of 15 amino acids. CDR3 residues: CASRAGTAGGNTIYF. The DNA of the CDR3 is TGTGCCAGCAGGGCGGGGACAGCGGGTGGAAACACCATATATTTT.

DNA for the CDR3: TGTGCCAGCAGCGGCGGACTAGCGGGGGCCTCTAGCACAGATACGCAGTATTTT. Translated: CASSGGLAGASSTDTQYF. The chain recombines TRBV5-6 with TRBJ2-3, with 13 positions matching TRBD2. Germline V gene sequence: CDR1 SGHDT, CDR2 YYEEEE. Germline trimming cut 4 bases from V and 0 bases from J; bases unmatched to any gene: 8. The CDR3 covers 18 residues.

This clonotype was found many times. The chain uses TRBV11-2 and TRBJ1-6, with 8 positions matching TRBD1. In germline, CDR1 is SGHAT, CDR2 FQNNGV. The CDR3 spans 14 residues. With 5 bases clipped from V and 7 bases from J, the junction kept 4 bases outside the gene matches. In DNA form, the CDR3 reads TGTGCCAGCAGCCCGGACAGGGCGAATTCACCCCTCCACTTT. This translates into CASSPDRANSPLHF.

This clonotype has at least ten counts. The rearrangement links TRBV12-3 or TRBV12-4 to TRBJ2-5; 10 bases are a match to TRBD2. The CDR3 totals 15 residues. The J segment lost 4 bases and the V segment lost 3 bases, leaving 5 bases of the junction unmatched. The CDR3 nucleotides are TGTGCCAGCAGTTTGGGTCTAGCGGGAGCAGAGACCCAGTACTTC. Translation: CASSLGLAGAETQYF.